This T cell receptor beta chain stems from a study of shared clonotypes between healthy human individuals (dated by TCRdb to 2019 to 2021). Broadly, across the study: Two women and a few men aged 18 to 49 years were included in the cohort. Each donor's leukapheresis produced roughly between roughly 0.85 and 9.5 billion PBMCs. The study deeply sequenced blood TCR repertoires of about 5 healthy adults to estimate repertoire size and the extent of clonotype sharing between individuals. For each donor, three plates each were used for CD4 naive and CD4 memory, two plates were used for CD8 naive, and one plate was used for CD8 memory. Libraries were prepared and TCR repertoires were sequenced by different laboratories using diverse techniques, in order to increase sequencing depth and limit assay-specific biases.

Donors were healthy HIV-negative adults with no recently reported acute infections or vaccinations. Only Caucasian adults living in Nashville, Tennessee, USA were represented among the donors. CD4+ T cells were enriched by magnetic negative selection, after which naive cells were positively selected on CD45RA and the negative fraction was taken as the memory subset. Blood was obtained by leukapheresis, after which PBMCs were separated by Ficoll-Histopaque density gradient centrifugation and cryopreserved in liquid nitrogen vapor phase. Analytical flow cytometry was used to check the purity and quantity of every magnetically sorted T cell population. Genomic DNA was isolated from each sorted fraction and quantified by UV absorbance on a Nanodrop 2000c. Using the deep immunoSEQ assay, TCR CDR3 regions were amplified from genomic DNA by multiplex PCR. Genomic DNA extracted from each cell subset was distributed evenly over all wells of several immunoSEQ 96-well plates, and each plate served as one replicate. For sorted subsets, 200 ng of genomic DNA, equivalent to 25,000 to 30,000 T cell genomes, went into each replicate PCR. Purified libraries were measured with a Qubit 3.0 fluorometer, size-checked on a Bioanalyzer 2100, and measured again with the KAPA Library Quantification kit. Every immunoSEQ 96-well plate was sequenced on a separate single-read 150-cycle Illumina NextSeq 550 flow cell. In the source study's methods: Because only junctional sequences without quality scores were contained in the immunoSEQ output, filtering matching that applied to full-length reads could not be performed. To assign V/J genes and CDR3, sequences were annotated against IMGT germline references using PyIR, a Python wrapper for IgBLAST v1.9. Reads with weak V/J assignments (E-value above 1e-6), missing CDR3, stop codons, out-of-frame junctions, or ambiguous translated residues were removed. V3J clonotypes were defined as sequences sharing the same inferred V gene, J gene, and CDR3 amino acid sequence. Percentage overlap between repertoires was computed as shared unique clonotypes divided by the size of the smaller repertoire. Repertoire richness was assessed with RTK rarefaction, the Chao1 estimator, and Recon v2.1 estimates of unobserved clonotypes. OLGA was used to compute generation probabilities for all TCRbeta clonotypes that the gDNA method yielded from a handful of donors. Here the immuneACCESS table is served through TCRdb, limited to in-frame sequences with V and J called. Missing clones are a known gap in these copies; in checked studies unresolved V genes cover under half, and the rest lacks a known reason. Clone size and V and J calls were adopted from that table, with D and trimming inferred from the DNA. This sample comprises 1,100,000 or so clones, around three quarters of them detected only once. The top ten constitute approximately 0.5% of the sample.

The research as a whole found: The small number of donors limited the genetic and exposure-history diversity represented. Sampling was limited to blood, and TCR repertoires in tissue likely differ from TCR repertoires in blood. Naive subsets generally had larger estimated clonotype richness than memory subsets did. Incomplete sequencing was indicated by rarefaction of sorted-subset datasets, despite the large sequencing depth. When several donors were compared, the shared fraction of clonotypes was approximately 5% for naive CD4, about 4% for naive CD8, about 2.5% for memory CD4, and approximately 0.4% for memory CD8. Clonotypes shared by all four sorted-subset donors showed higher generation probabilities than non-shared clonotypes. Pairwise subsampling indicated that sequencing depth was expected to affect the degree of clonotype sharing among donors.

Note on this clone: Its binding antigen is unknown. No much larger clone is present one base from it, and per-base qualities are unavailable.

The receptor was isolated from a man younger than 35 in good health. Some clones in this sample may be carry-over from other donors' samples. Material for sequencing was memory CD4+ T cells from PBMCs. The cell subset or site label corresponds to: CD45RA-negative fraction.

The nucleotide sequence is given as TGCGCCAGCAGCTTACTGACTAGACAAGAGACCCAGTACTTC. The translation is CASSLLTRQETQYF. Here the chain combines TRBV5-1 and TRBJ2-5; a tentative D match to TRBD2 spans 6 bases. V drops 2 bases and J drops 2 bases, leaving 10 bases in between. The cysteine opens and the phenylalanine closes a CDR3 of 14 amino acids. CDR3 DNA only is kept here, 42 bases in frame from base 1. CDR1 and CDR2, per the germline V gene, are SGHRS and YFSETQ.